A few counts support the clone carrying this T cell receptor (beta chain). RNA in amounts of about 0.5 to 1 ug was reverse transcribed with random hexamers. The method of amplification for TCR beta CDR3 was immunoSEQ multiplex PCR, covering 54 Vbeta and 13 Jbeta. Via MiXCR, TCRdb re-called the immunoSEQ multiplex PCR reads, giving one row per CDR3 protein. The sample carries 400,000 or so distinct CDR3 sequences, more than 80% recorded once. These data belong to a study of CD8 T cells in Susac syndrome. The V gene's germline CDR1 is SGHAT and CDR2 FQDESV (reference sequence). Deletions cut 5 bases from V and 8 bases from J, with 7 bases between. The CDR3 length is 11 residues. High-throughput TCR beta sequencing covered peripheral CD8+ and CD4+ T cells.

The chain links TRBV11-1 to TRBJ2-1; D not certain. The receptor was derived from a human donor with multiple sclerosis. Sequencing used CD8+ T cells from PBMCs. CDR3 in amino acids: CASSHLYEQFF. CDR3 coding DNA: TGTGCCAGCAGCCACCTTTATGAGCAGTTCTTC.